One and the same sample provided the 29 T cell receptor beta chains below, sequenced in a study of regulatory T cells in long-lasting Graves disease. Described time point: newly diagnosed GD, antithyroid drugs for less than 3 months. PBMC RNA served as the TCR library source. Relying on iRepertoire HTBI primers and Arm-PCR of CDR3 regions, the team built TCR beta libraries. TCRdb redid the calling of the multiplex PCR reads with MiXCR, one entry per CDR3 protein. The sample includes some 450,000 distinct CDR3 sequences, less than 20% of them seen just once. The same sample was also used in a study of T cells in Graves' hyperthyroidism and ophthalmopathy.

The starting material was peripheral blood mononuclear cells (PBMCs), obtained at new diagnosis, from a patient treated with antithyroid drugs. Source of these receptors: a woman in her thirties with Graves disease.

This clonotype showed up many times. The chain joins TRBV7-2 to TRBJ2-5; D might be TRBD2 (5 bases). CDR1 is SGHTA, CDR2 FQGNSA, per germline. The CDR3 covers 15 residues. V was clipped by 1 base and J by 2 bases, with 11 bases between them. In DNA, the CDR3 is TGTGCCAGCAGCTTAGGATTTTGGAGGCAAGAGACCCAGTACTTC. Translation gives CASSLGFWRQETQYF.

This CDR3 reads CASSLQREGPEQYF. CDR3 sequence (DNA): TGTGCCAGCAGTTTACAGCGGGAGGGTCCCGAGCAGTACTTC. The chain combines TRBV27 with TRBJ2-7; 10 nucleotides agree with TRBD2. The germline CDR1 and CDR2 sequences are MNHEY and SMNVEV (reference sequence). With 2 bases clipped from V and 6 bases from J, the junction kept 4 bases outside the gene matches. This CDR3 comprises 14 residues.

This clonotype has ten or more counts. The chain joins TRBV28 to TRBJ2-3; 14 bases are shared with TRBD2. CDR3 length equals 16 residues. Trimming cost V 6 bases and J 4 bases; bases outside gene matches: 6. Germline CDR1 MDHEN, CDR2 SYDVKM. In nucleotides, the CDR3 is TGTGCCAGCAGGGGACTAGCGGGAGATTGGGCAGATACGCAGTATTTT. Encoded protein: CASRGLAGDWADTQYF.

This chain uses TRBV7-8 with TRBJ2-7; TRBD1 aligns across 7 bases. The ends lost 5 bases at V and 3 bases at J; junction bases unmatched: 7. This CDR3 has 14 residues. In germline, CDR1 is SGHVS, CDR2 FQNEAQ. The CDR3 is CASSGRTGDYEQYF. The CDR3 nucleotides read TGTGCCAGCAGCGGCCGGACAGGCGACTACGAGCAGTACTTC.

This chain links TRBV9 with TRBJ2-1; 10 positions agree with TRBD1. The CDR3 sequence is 19 residues long. Germline V gene data show CDR1 as SGDLS and CDR2 as YYNGEE. J gave up 7 bases and V 1 base, and 17 bases lay outside the gene matches. CDR3 coding DNA: TGTGCCAGCAGCGTATTCGGGACAGGGGCCGGGACTAGAACAAATGAGCAGTTCTTC. Amino acid sequence: CASSVFGTGAGTRTNEQFF. Full variable domain (missing parts from reference TRBV9 and TRBJ2-1): DSGVTQTPKHLITATGQRVTLRCSPRSGDLSVYWYQQSLDQGLQFLIQYYNGEERAKGNILERFSAQQFPDLHSELNLSSLELGDSALYFCASSVFGTGAGTRTNEQFFGPGTRLTVL.

The gene calls are TRBV7-2 and TRBJ2-7; 13 nucleotides align to TRBD2. The CDR3 sequence is 16 residues long. J was trimmed by 4 bases and V by 1 base; bases with no gene match: 4. The V gene's germline CDR1 is SGHTA and CDR2 FQGNSA. The CDR3 spells CASSLGTSGSGYEQYF. As DNA, the CDR3 is TGTGCCAGCAGCTTAGGGACTAGCGGGAGCGGTTACGAGCAGTACTTC.

This clonotype was picked up many times. The rearrangement uses TRBV28 and TRBJ1-1, with a tentative D call TRBD1 (5 bases). V shed 8 bases and J shed 4 bases, with 14 bases lying between them. This CDR3 has 13 amino acids. Looked up from germline, CDR1 is MDHEN and CDR2 is SYDVKM. The CDR3 region is CASARGGSTEAFF. CDR3 nucleotides: TGTGCCAGCGCTCGGGGGGGGTCCACTGAAGCTTTCTTT. The entire variable domain, with the rest obtained from reference TRBV28 and TRBJ1-1, is as follows: DVKVTQSSRYLVKRTGEKVFLECVQDMDHENMFWYRQDPGLGLRLIYFSYDVKMKEKGDIPEGYSVSREKKERFSLILESASTNQTSMYLCASARGGSTEAFFGQGTRLTVV.

This clonotype was detected many times. The chain combines TRBV11-2 with TRBJ1-4; no reliable D call. Deletions cut 0 bases from V and 7 bases from J, with 9 bases between. The CDR3 totals 14 residues. The V gene's germline CDR1 is SGHAT and CDR2 FQNNGV. This CDR3 is CASSLDRQSEKLFF. In DNA form, the CDR3 reads TGTGCCAGCAGCTTAGACAGGCAGAGTGAAAAACTGTTTTTT.

At least ten counts were recorded for this clonotype. The CDR3 coding sequence is TGTGCCAGCTCACCACGGGTATCTGGTAATTCACCCCTCCACTTT. This sequence encodes CASSPRVSGNSPLHF. The chain uses TRBV18 and TRBJ1-6, with unresolved D. Per the germline V gene, CDR1 is KGHSH and CDR2 is LQKENI. Trimming cost V 1 base and J 6 bases, with 10 bases left between them. The CDR3 covers 15 residues.

This clonotype showed up many times. The CDR3 DNA reads as TGTGCCAGCAGCAACCCGGGGGGGCGGGGGGAAGCTTTCTTT. Protein sequence: CASSNPGGRGEAFF. The chain links TRBV27 to TRBJ1-1, with TRBD1 as a possible D gene (6 bases). Trimming removed 6 bases from V and 8 bases from J, with 19 bases in between. CDR3 length: 14 residues. In germline, CDR1 is MNHEY, CDR2 SMNVEV (reference sequence).

This clonotype has a handful of counts. The chain carries TRBV28 and TRBJ2-7; D call uncertain. This CDR3 has 13 amino acids. Trimming took 8 bases from V and 0 from J, leaving 11 bases between them. Germline CDR1 reads MDHEN; CDR2 reads SYDVKM. The chain's CDR3 is CASCLQSSYEQYF. CDR3 bases: TGTGCCAGCTGCCTACAAAGCTCCTACGAGCAGTACTTC.

The rearrangement links TRBV6-5 to TRBJ2-1; D may be TRBD2 (6 bases). CDR3 size: 16 residues. The V gene's germline CDR1 is MNHEY and CDR2 SVGAGI. V gave up 2 bases and J gave up 2 bases, with 13 bases separating them. In nucleotides, the CDR3 is TGTGCCAGCAGTTACCCTTCGGGAGAAGCCTACAATGAGCAGTTCTTC. Protein sequence: CASSYPSGEAYNEQFF.

Only a few counts were recorded for this clonotype. Relative to the germline gene, one junction end is altered; a read error may explain this. The rearrangement uses TRBV7-2 and TRBJ2-1; 11 positions match TRBD2. Looked up from germline, CDR1 is SGHTA and CDR2 is FQGNSA. CDR3 size: 13 residues. The CDR3 protein is CASSPGSGRDLVF. CDR3 DNA sequence: TGTGCCAGCAGTCCGGGTAGCGGGAGGGACCTGGTCTTC.

This chain links TRBV19 with TRBJ1-5; 8 nucleotides match TRBD1. Germline V gene sequence: CDR1 LNHDA, CDR2 SQIVND (reference sequence). V trimming: 6 bases; J trimming: 2 bases; junction bases outside the gene matches: 9. The CDR3 contains 16 residues. The CDR3 sequence: CASRHSTGGGNQPQHF. The CDR3 DNA reads TGTGCCAGTAGGCACTCCACAGGGGGGGGCAATCAGCCCCAGCATTTT.

This clonotype came up many times. A read error may produce the germline difference seen at one junction end. The chain carries TRBV2 and TRBJ2-1; no reliable D call. CDR1 and CDR2 from the germline V gene are SNHLY and FYNNEI. There are 12 residues in the CDR3. The CDR3: CASSAGSRRTIF. The CDR3 DNA follows: TGTGCCAGCAGCGCAGGCTCCCGGCGCACGATCTTC.

This sequence joins TRBV6-2 or TRBV6-3 and TRBJ2-7; tentative D call: TRBD1 (5 bases). The V end was cut by 0 bases, the J end by 3 bases, with 12 bases between. This CDR3 region has 15 residues. CDR1 is MNHEY and CDR2 is SVGEGT in the germline V gene. CDR3 region: CASSYSRGIGYEQYF. The CDR3 nucleotides are TGTGCCAGCAGTTACTCAAGGGGAATCGGCTACGAGCAGTACTTC.

This clonotype was found once. V usage is TRBV11-1 and J usage is TRBJ1-3; maybe TRBD1 (5 bases). CDR1 is SGHAT and CDR2 is FQDESV in the germline V gene (reference sequence). Trimming pared 0 bases from V and 12 bases from J, leaving 15 bases between. The CDR3 is made up of 14 amino acids. The CDR3 bases are TGTGCCAGCAGCTTAGCGGACCTGGGAGACAGCATATATTTT. Its protein product is CASSLADLGDSIYF.

This clonotype was observed many times. This chain connects TRBV20-1 to TRBJ2-7; 8 bases are shared with TRBD2. Per germline, CDR1 DFQATT and CDR2 SNEGSKA (reference sequence). The CDR3 spans 17 residues. V lost 0 bases to trimming and J lost 0 bases; unmatched junction nucleotides: 10. The CDR3 sequence: CSARDQGLAGVSYEQYF. Here the CDR3 DNA reads TGCAGTGCTAGAGATCAGGGCCTAGCGGGCGTCTCCTACGAGCAGTACTTC.

This clonotype was seen ten or more times. The rearrangement uses TRBV7-9 and TRBJ2-1; D gene uncertain. Trimming removed 1 base at V and 2 bases at J, with 9 bases between. This CDR3 contains 15 residues. Germline CDR1 reads SEHNR; CDR2 reads FQNEAQ (reference sequence). The CDR3 DNA follows: TGTGCCAGCAGCTTAGGGGCAGCGACCTACAATGAGCAGTTCTTC. It yields the protein CASSLGAATYNEQFF.

This clonotype came up many times. This chain joins TRBV12-3 or TRBV12-4 and TRBJ2-5; 7 bases match TRBD2. Trimming took 4 bases from V and 2 from J; bases not matched to a gene: 7. The CDR3 is made up of 15 amino acids. Here the CDR3 DNA reads TGTGCCAGCAGTTCCCAATCGCGGGGGCAAGAGACCCAGTACTTC. Amino acid sequence: CASSSQSRGQETQYF.

This clonotype was seen a few times. This chain uses TRBV24-1 with TRBJ2-7, with 8 positions matching TRBD1. This CDR3 comprises 14 residues. With V trimmed by 9 bases and J by 2 bases, 8 bases remained unmatched. Germline V lookup: CDR1 KGHDR, CDR2 SFDVKD. For the CDR3, the DNA is TGTGCCACCGCGGACAGGGTAAAACCCTACGAGCAGTACTTC. Encoded protein: CATADRVKPYEQYF.

The chain uses TRBV5-1 and TRBJ2-1; 12 bases fit TRBD2. Germline lookup yields CDR1 SGHRS and CDR2 YFSETQ. The CDR3 loop spans 15 amino acids. V was clipped by 10 bases and J by 9 bases; unmatched bases: 14. CDR3 region: CADRLAGDARGEQFF. CDR3 DNA sequence: TGCGCCGACCGACTAGCGGGAGACGCGCGGGGTGAGCAGTTCTTC.

The CDR3 DNA follows: TGTGCCAGCAGCCACCGGGACAGGCTGAACACTGAAGCTTTCTTT. It codes for CASSHRDRLNTEAFF. The V gene is TRBV6-2 or TRBV6-3, the J gene TRBJ1-1; 8 bases agree with TRBD1. V dropped 6 bases and J dropped 0; count of bases not matched to a gene: 6. The CDR3 length is 15 residues. Germline values: CDR1 MNHEY, CDR2 SVGEGT.

This clonotype was seen many times. The chain combines TRBV7-8 with TRBJ1-1; D gene ambiguous. Trimming stripped 1 base from V and 3 bases from J, with 6 bases between. The CDR3 is 13 residues long. Germline V CDR1 and CDR2: SGHVS, FQNEAQ. CDR3 coding DNA: TGTGCCAGCAGCTTAGTTCTCGACACTGAAGCTTTCTTT. Translated: CASSLVLDTEAFF.

The V call is TRBV20-1, the J call TRBJ1-1; D is undetermined. The CDR3 has 14 residues. V lost 3 bases, J lost 5 bases, and 16 bases lay in between. Per the germline V gene, CDR1 is DFQATT and CDR2 is SNEGSKA (reference sequence). The CDR3 is CSARDRGRETEAFF. In DNA form, the CDR3 reads TGCAGTGCTAGGGACCGAGGGCGGGAGACTGAAGCTTTCTTT.

This clonotype was found many times. This rearrangement joins TRBV18 to TRBJ2-1, with 10 bases lining up with TRBD2. Germline V CDR1 and CDR2: KGHSH, LQKENI. The junction had 6 bases not matched to a gene; V was cut back by 6 bases and J by 7 bases. CDR3 length: 14 residues. The CDR3: CASSPGLAENEQFF. CDR3 in DNA: TGTGCCAGCTCCCCCGGACTAGCGGAAAATGAGCAGTTCTTC.

This clonotype was counted ten times or more. V and J are TRBV28 and TRBJ1-1; D not certain. This CDR3 is built from 14 residues. Trimming shortened V by 5 bases and J by 0 bases, and 10 bases separated the two germline ends. Germline V gene lookup returns CDR1 MDHEN and CDR2 SYDVKM. CDR3 DNA sequence: TGTGCCAGCAGTCCCCGGGAGATGAACACTGAAGCTTTCTTT. It codes for CASSPREMNTEAFF.

There are many counts of this clonotype. The chain uses TRBV20-1 and TRBJ1-1; D may be TRBD1 (5 bases). Deletions cut 1 base from V and 1 base from J, with 10 bases between. Germline CDR1 and CDR2: DFQATT and SNEGSKA (reference sequence). This CDR3 has 14 residues. For the CDR3, the DNA is TGCAGTGCTAGAGTGGGACGGCCGAACACTGAAGCTTTCTTT. This gives the protein CSARVGRPNTEAFF.

There are many counts of this clonotype. This chain connects TRBV18 to TRBJ2-1; the match to TRBD2 covers 8 bases. CDR3 size: 15 residues. Trimming removed 3 bases from V and 6 bases from J; junction bases left unmatched: 7. CDR1 is KGHSH, CDR2 LQKENI, per germline. Here the CDR3 reads CASSPELTSGNEQFF. Here the CDR3 DNA reads TGTGCCAGCTCACCCGAGCTTACTAGCGGCAATGAGCAGTTCTTC.